Below, 25 T cell receptor beta chains from the same sample are listed, as sequenced in a study of T cells in localized non-small cell lung cancer. The data were produced by immunoSEQ multiplex PCR, yet TCRdb's version contains in-frame clones alone and is incomplete. The sample lists about 22,000 clones; about nine tenths were seen once. This material consisted of PBMCs, taken before any cancer treatment. These receptors all come from a man aged 35 to 69 with stage II squamous cell lung carcinoma.

CDR3 protein: CASSIDQGVRGYTF. The CDR3, as DNA: TGTGCCAGTAGTATAGATCAAGGGGTTCGAGGCTACACCTTC. The chain has TRBV19 and TRBJ1-2; maybe TRBD1 (5 bases). CDR3 length: 14 residues. From germline, CDR1 is LNHDA and CDR2 SQIVND (reference sequence). V was pared by 0 bases and J by 8 bases, with 13 bases between. Full variable domain (remainder filled in from reference TRBV19 and TRBJ1-2): DGGITQSPKYLFRKEGQNVTLSCEQNLNHDAMYWYRQDPGQGLRLIYYSQIVNDFQKGDIAEGYSVSREKKESFPLTVTSAQKNPTAFYLCASSIDQGVRGYTFGSGTRLTVV.

This clone appeared once. The J gene is TRBJ1-6, the V gene TRBV13; D might be TRBD1 (5 bases). The CDR3 runs to 16 residues. Trimming pared 2 bases from V and 5 bases from J, leaving 13 bases between. The germline gives CDR1 PRHDT, CDR2 FYEKMQ (reference sequence). In DNA form, the CDR3 reads TGTGCCAGCAGCTTACGGCAGGGTATCGATAATTCACCCCTCCACTTT. Translated, it gives CASSLRQGIDNSPLHF.

This clone was observed a single time. The gene calls are TRBV6-6 and TRBJ1-2, with 10 bases that match TRBD1. The germline V gene has CDR1 MNHNY and CDR2 SVGAGI (reference sequence). J gave up 6 bases and V 10 bases, and 8 bases lay outside the gene matches. The CDR3 totals 13 residues. This chain's CDR3 is CAIRDRGSDGYTF. The CDR3 DNA reads as TGTGCCATCCGGGACAGGGGATCGGATGGCTACACCTTC.

V usage is TRBV27 and J usage is TRBJ2-1; 16 bases are shared with TRBD2. Per the germline V gene, CDR1 is MNHEY and CDR2 is SMNVEV (reference sequence). V shed 6 bases, J shed 5 bases, and the junction held 7 bases outside the gene matches. The CDR3 is 17 residues long. CDR3 residues: CASSPGLAGGPHNEQFF. The CDR3, as DNA: TGTGCCAGCAGCCCGGGACTAGCGGGAGGGCCCCACAATGAGCAGTTCTTC.

The rearrangement uses TRBV19 and TRBJ1-2; D is unresolved. V lost 7 bases to trimming and J lost 5 bases, with 11 bases between them. CDR3 length: 12 amino acids. Germline V CDR1 and CDR2: LNHDA, SQIVND (reference sequence). The CDR3 reads CASTETAYGYTF. The CDR3 nucleotides are TGTGCCAGTACCGAGACGGCTTATGGCTACACCTTC.

The V gene is TRBV5-6, the J gene TRBJ1-4; 7 positions agree with TRBD1. V lost 3 bases to trimming and J lost 5 bases; unmatched junction nucleotides: 1. The CDR3 contains 13 residues. Germline V gene sequence: CDR1 SGHDT, CDR2 YYEEEE. The CDR3: CASSWDRNEKLFF. CDR3 sequence (DNA): TGTGCCAGCAGCTGGGACAGAAATGAAAAACTGTTTTTT.

The chain joins TRBV14 to TRBJ1-2; TRBD1 might be the D (5 bases). Germline CDR1 is SGHDN and CDR2 is FVKESK. The V and J ends lost 1 base and 3 bases respectively, with 12 bases between them. The CDR3 is 15 amino acids. The CDR3 sequence is CASSQVAGTYYGYTF. The CDR3 coding sequence is TGTGCCAGCAGCCAAGTGGCAGGGACCTACTATGGCTACACCTTC.

The V gene is TRBV11-2, the J gene TRBJ2-7; a possible D gene is TRBD1 (7 bases). The germline CDR1 and CDR2 sequences are SGHAT and FQNNGV. V lost 5 bases and J 5 bases, leaving 13 bases between the germline ends. CDR3 size: 13 residues. The CDR3: CASSPGGFDEQYF. The CDR3 DNA follows: TGTGCCAGCAGCCCAGGGGGGTTCGACGAGCAGTACTTC.

This clone was seen a handful of times. Written as DNA, the CDR3 is TGTGCCAGCAGCTCCTCAAGGACAGGTTATTACTACGAGCAGTACTTC. This encodes CASSSSRTGYYYEQYF. The chain is built from TRBV7-8 and TRBJ2-7; 7 bases are a match to TRBD1. CDR3 length equals 16 residues. Germline values: CDR1 SGHVS, CDR2 FQNEAQ. V shed 4 bases, J shed 3 bases, and the junction held 12 bases outside the gene matches. Based on the CDR3 plus reference TRBV7-8 and TRBJ2-7, the full variable domain is GAGVSQSPRYKVAKRGQDVALRCDPISGHVSLFWYQQALGQGPEFLTYFQNEAQLDKSGLPSDRFFAERPEGSVSTLKIQRTQQEDSAVYLCASSSSRTGYYYEQYFGPGTRLTVT.

The CDR3 coding sequence is TGTGCCAGCTCACCATGGGCAGGGAATGAGCAGTTCTTC. Translating it yields CASSPWAGNEQFF. V and J are TRBV18 and TRBJ2-1; maybe TRBD1 (5 bases). Germline CDR1 KGHSH, CDR2 LQKENI. The CDR3 length is 13 residues. Trimming took 2 bases from V and 7 from J, leaving 9 bases between them. The whole variable domain, filled in from reference TRBV18 and TRBJ2-1, reads NAGVMQNPRHLVRRRGQEARLRCSPMKGHSHVYWYRQLPEEGLKFMVYLQKENIIDESGMPKERFSAEFPKEGPSILRIQQVVRGDSAAYFCASSPWAGNEQFFGPGTRLTVL.

This chain connects TRBV4-1 to TRBJ2-3, with 12 bases that match TRBD1. Germline CDR1 MGHRA, CDR2 YSYEKL. The J segment lost 5 bases and the V segment lost 1 base, leaving 4 bases of the junction unmatched. The CDR3 contains 16 residues. The CDR3 DNA reads TGCGCCAGCAGCCAAGGGGGGACAGGGGGCATAGATACGCAGTATTTT. This encodes CASSQGGTGGIDTQYF.

This clone was seen only a few times. The chain is built from TRBV5-8 and TRBJ2-5; the D is unclear. This CDR3 has 15 amino acids. V lost 4 bases, J lost 1 base, and 14 bases lay in between. Germline lookup yields CDR1 SGHTS and CDR2 YDEGEE. Here the CDR3 DNA reads TGTGCCAGCAGCCTTTCTTACAGCCCCCAAGAGACCCAGTACTTC. This gives the protein CASSLSYSPQETQYF. Variable domain in full (rest from reference TRBV5-8 and TRBJ2-5): EAGVTQSPTHLIKTRGQQATLRCSPISGHTSVYWYQQALGLGLQFLLWYDEGEERNRGNFPPRFSGRQFPNYSSELNVNALELEDSALYLCASSLSYSPQETQYFGPGTRLLVL.

The chain joins TRBV19 to TRBJ2-1, with D unclear. Germline V gives CDR1 LNHDA, CDR2 SQIVND (reference sequence). The CDR3 extends over 8 amino acids. V lost 9 bases, J lost 12 bases, and 6 bases lay in between. CDR3 protein: CARVGQFF. In DNA, the CDR3 is TGTGCCAGAGTGGGGCAGTTCTTC. Filled out from reference TRBV19 and TRBJ2-1, the complete variable domain reads DGGITQSPKYLFRKEGQNVTLSCEQNLNHDAMYWYRQDPGQGLRLIYYSQIVNDFQKGDIAEGYSVSREKKESFPLTVTSAQKNPTAFYLCARVGQFFGPGTRLTVL.

V gene TRBV6-5 combines with J gene TRBJ2-7; no firm D call. This CDR3 has 16 residues. Deletions cut 0 bases from V and 3 bases from J, with 15 bases between. The germline gives CDR1 MNHEY, CDR2 SVGAGI. CDR3 region: CASSYSSEYSYYEQYF. The CDR3 DNA reads TGTGCCAGCAGTTACTCAAGTGAATACAGCTACTACGAGCAGTACTTC.

The chain joins TRBV6-1 to TRBJ2-7; 12 nucleotides match TRBD2. V shed 8 bases, J shed 2 bases, and the junction held 4 bases outside the gene matches. Germline-derived CDR1 and CDR2 are MNHNS and SASEGT. This CDR3 has 14 residues. CDR3 nucleotides: TGTGCCAGCGTTACTAGCGGGGGGCCCTACGAGCAGTACTTC. It is translated as CASVTSGGPYEQYF.

In DNA form, the CDR3 reads TGTGCCAGTAGAATATTCGACAGGAACACTGAAGCTTTCTTT. Translating it yields CASRIFDRNTEAFF. The chain employs TRBV19 and TRBJ1-1; D possibly corresponds to TRBD1 (5 bases). The CDR3 is 14 amino acids. Germline lookup yields CDR1 LNHDA and CDR2 SQIVND (reference sequence). V lost 6 bases and J lost 1, with 12 bases in between.

The CDR3 region has the DNA TGTGCCAGCTCCTATTATGAAGGGTCAAGTCAAGCTTTCTTT. Translated, it gives CASSYYEGSSQAFF. The chain links TRBV28 to TRBJ1-1; D is unclear. Germline loops: CDR1 MDHEN, CDR2 SYDVKM. V was pared by 8 bases and J by 9 bases, with 22 bases between. The length of the CDR3 is 14 residues.

The chain joins TRBV10-2 to TRBJ2-7; TRBD1 agrees at 7 bases. V shed 8 bases and J 3 bases; nucleotides not matched to a gene: 7. CDR1 and CDR2 from the germline V gene are WSHSY and SAAADI. This CDR3 is 13 amino acids long. The CDR3 is CASGTGADYEQYF. The CDR3 DNA sequence: TGCGCCAGCGGAACAGGGGCGGACTACGAGCAGTACTTC.

This clone occurred a few times. The chain uses TRBV7-9 and TRBJ1-6, with 7 bases aligning to TRBD1. J gave up 10 bases and V 4 bases, and 10 bases lay outside the gene matches. The CDR3 is 15 amino acids. Germline V CDR1 and CDR2: SEHNR, FQNEAQ (reference sequence). The CDR3 bases are TGTGCCAGCAGCTCCTCAGGGGGATCCCAGTCACCCCTCCACTTT. This gives the protein CASSSSGGSQSPLHF.

V and J are TRBV5-1 and TRBJ2-3; D unresolved. Germline-derived CDR1 and CDR2 are SGHRS and YFSETQ. The CDR3 contains 14 residues. The V and J ends lost 4 bases and 5 bases respectively, with 14 bases between them. CDR3 in amino acids: CASSVGPFGDTQYF. The DNA for the CDR3 is TGCGCCAGCAGCGTAGGACCCTTCGGAGATACGCAGTATTTT.

The V gene is TRBV2, the J gene TRBJ2-7, with unresolved D. From germline, CDR1 is SNHLY and CDR2 FYNNEI. The CDR3 spans 15 residues. Trimming shortened V by 11 bases and J by 4 bases, and 24 bases separated the two germline ends. Here the CDR3 DNA reads TGTGCCGCCAGCACGTGGGAATCGGATGGATACGAGCAGTACTTC. Its translation: CAASTWESDGYEQYF.

The V gene is TRBV19, the J gene TRBJ1-2, with 9 bases fitting TRBD1. The CDR3 covers 14 residues. V shed 4 bases, J shed 8 bases, and the junction held 8 bases outside the gene matches. Germline CDR1 LNHDA, CDR2 SQIVND (reference sequence). CDR3 DNA sequence: TGTGCCAGTAGTACCACCGGGACAGGGACCGGCTACACCTTC. Translation: CASSTTGTGTGYTF.

The chain combines TRBV25-1 with TRBJ2-7; perhaps TRBD2 as D (6 bases). V was cut by 5 bases and J by 4 bases, with 18 bases left in between. The CDR3 covers 15 residues. From germline, CDR1 is MGHDK and CDR2 SYGVNS. The DNA for the CDR3 is TGTGCCAGCAGTCAAGCGGGCAGGGCCTGGTACGAGCAGTACTTC. This encodes CASSQAGRAWYEQYF.

The chain carries TRBV5-4 and TRBJ2-1; 10 nucleotides align to TRBD2. The junction had 2 bases not matched to a gene; V was cut back by 3 bases and J by 5 bases. The CDR3 totals 14 residues. Germline V gene lookup returns CDR1 SGHNT and CDR2 YYREEE (reference sequence). CDR3 nucleotide sequence: TGTGCCAGCAGCTGGACTAGCGGAAACAATGAGCAGTTCTTC. Protein: CASSWTSGNNEQFF.

The CDR3 DNA is TGTGCCAGCAGTTTATTGTCTGCGGGAGCGGGAGCAGATACGCAGTATTTT. Translation gives CASSLLSAGAGADTQYF. The J gene is TRBJ2-3, the V gene TRBV28, with TRBD2 identical over 8 bases. Per the germline V gene, CDR1 is MDHEN and CDR2 is SYDVKM. V lost 1 base to trimming and J lost 4 bases; unmatched junction nucleotides: 10. The CDR3 spans 17 residues.